The present T cell receptor (beta chain) was sequenced within a study of molecular identifiers for immune sequencing clone quantification. V lost 0 bases, J lost 4 bases, and 4 bases lay in between. This CDR3 has 13 amino acids. Germline-derived CDR1 and CDR2 are LGHNA and YNFKEQ. One entry per CDR3 protein, called by TCRdb with MiXCR from the PCR reads. The table records about 640,000 distinct CDR3 sequences, 20% of them present only once. This clonotype was counted at least ten times. Sequencing was carried out using naive CD8+ T cells from blood, with Jurkat cell RNA spiked in. Documented subset: FACS-sorted CD8+CD4-CCR7+CD45RA+ naive T cells. This TCR was recovered from a human donor in good health. Some libraries in this study had Jurkat cell RNA spiked in. This sequence joins TRBV4-2 and TRBJ1-3, with D hard to call. The CDR3 nucleotides read TGTGCCAGCAGCCAAGATTTGGGAAACACCATATATTTT. Protein product: CASSQDLGNTIYF.